This is a list of T cell receptor beta chains from one sample in a study of shared T cell receptors in the human thymus. Assay: immunoSEQ multiplex PCR; the TCRdb copy retains only in-frame clones and omits some. In the table there are 500,000 to 750,000 clones, over 75% of which are singletons. Another study also made use of these data, one on human thymus T cells.

Sequencing input: thymocytes. Source of these receptors: a boy younger than two with a congenital heart defect. Each CDR3 is given with its conserved first and last residue. Each record gives: clone size, V gene, J gene, D gene, CDR3 DNA, CDR3 protein. The D gene is left open where the match is weak. Some rows mark clone size as missing; the rest say once, few, many or name a class of expanded clone.

.	TRBV6-5	TRBJ1-2	.	TGTGCCAGCAGGATGACAGATAACTATGGCTACACCTTC	CASRMTDNYGYTF
.	TRBV18	TRBJ1-2	.	TGTGCCAGCTCACCAGGAGATTCGTTCTATGGCTACACCTTC	CASSPGDSFYGYTF
.	TRBV30	TRBJ1-2	TRBD1	TGTGCCTGGAGTAATGGGACAGCTCGCTATGGCTACACCTTC	CAWSNGTARYGYTF
few	TRBV27	TRBJ2-7	TRBD2	TGTGCCAGCAGTTTATCGCTCGGGAGGCGGTACTTC	CASSLSLGRRYF
.	TRBV27	TRBJ2-4	.	TGTGCCAGCAGTTTCCCCGGAGAACTAGCCAAAAACATTCAGTACTTC	CASSFPGELAKNIQYF
.	TRBV27	TRBJ2-1	.	TGTGCCAGCAGCAACAAACACAGGGACCTTTACAATGAGCAGTTCTTC	CASSNKHRDLYNEQFF
.	TRBV19	TRBJ1-1	.	TGTGCCAGTAGTCGGGCAGGGGACACTGAAGCTTTCTTT	CASSRAGDTEAFF
.	TRBV7-6	TRBJ2-7	TRBD1	TGTGCCAGCAGCCCGATGGGACAGGGGGCTCAGGGCTCCTACGAGCAGTACTTC	CASSPMGQGAQGSYEQYF
.	TRBV6-5	TRBJ2-1	.	TGTGCCAGCATGAGGATCCCGGGAAACCACAATGAGCAGTTCTTC	CASMRIPGNHNEQFF
.	TRBV15	TRBJ2-2	TRBD2	TGTGCCACCAGTATGGGGCCTATCGGGACTAGCCCCTTTTCGACGGCCGGGGAGCTGTTTTTT	CATSMGPIGTSPFSTAGELFF
.	TRBV7-3	TRBJ2-7	.	TGTGCCAGCAGCTTATATCCGTCCTACGAGCAGTACTTC	CASSLYPSYEQYF
.	TRBV10-3	TRBJ2-3	.	TGTGCCATCAAAGCTGCGACAGAATACACCACAGATACGCAGTATTTT	CAIKAATEYTTDTQYF
.	TRBV30	TRBJ2-1	.	TGTGCCTGGTCCCGGAGCTTGAAAAACAATGAGCAGTTCTTC	CAWSRSLKNNEQFF
.	TRBV5-4	TRBJ2-7	TRBD1	TGTGCCAGCAGCCAAGACCCTGGGACAGGCAAGAATCTCTCCTACGAGCAGTACTTC	CASSQDPGTGKNLSYEQYF
.	TRBV2	TRBJ1-5	.	TGTGCCAGCAGGGTGACAGAGTATAGCAATCAGCCCCAGCATTTT	CASRVTEYSNQPQHF
.	TRBV7-3	TRBJ1-1	.	TGTGCCAGCAGCTTAACCCCCCCCGGGGTTGGAGGGCACACTGAAGCTTTCTTT	CASSLTPPGVGGHTEAFF
.	TRBV28	TRBJ2-7	.	TGTGCCAGCATGTGTTCTGTGCGGGACTTCCTTTGGGACGAGCAGTACTTC	CASMCSVRDFLWDEQYF
.	TRBV4-1	TRBJ2-1	TRBD1	TGCGCCAGCAGCCAAGTGGGACAGCGGACGAATGAGCAGTTCTTC	CASSQVGQRTNEQFF
few	TRBV7-2	TRBJ2-7	.	TGTGCCAGCAGCTCCCGATGGGAGCGGTCCTACGAGCAGTACTTC	CASSSRWERSYEQYF
few	TRBV27	TRBJ1-1	TRBD1	TGTGCCAGCAGTTTAGGGGCAAGAGACCGACAGGGGGTCAACACTGAAGCTTTCTTT	CASSLGARDRQGVNTEAFF
.	TRBV5-6	TRBJ2-1	TRBD2	TGTGCCAGCAGCCGCTCGGCTAGCGGGAGTGATGAGCAGTTCTTC	CASSRSASGSDEQFF
.	TRBV5-6	TRBJ2-5	.	TGTGCCAGCAGCTGCAGGGACTCACAAGAGACCCAGTACTTC	CASSCRDSQETQYF
once	TRBV28	TRBJ2-7	TRBD2	TGTGCCAGCAGTTTATATGATTGGCGGGAGGGCTCCTACGAGCAGTACTTC	CASSLYDWREGSYEQYF
.	TRBV5-6	TRBJ2-2	TRBD2	TGTGCCAGCAGCTTGGACGGGAGGGCTTACACCGGGGAGCTGTTTTTT	CASSLDGRAYTGELFF
.	TRBV5-6	TRBJ2-1	.	TGTGCCAGCACCCCGTGGGGACTAGAAAAAGGGGGCGTCAATGAGCAGTTCTTC	CASTPWGLEKGGVNEQFF
.	TRBV4-3	TRBJ2-7	TRBD2	TGCGCCAGCAGCCAAGAATCAAGCGGGAGAAGCGCGACCTACGAGCAGTACTTC	CASSQESSGRSATYEQYF
once	TRBV5-6	TRBJ1-1	.	TGTGCCAGCAGCGGGGCGGGAGGGCCGAACACTGAAGCTTTCTTT	CASSGAGGPNTEAFF
.	TRBV6-1	TRBJ1-4	.	TGTGCCAGCAGTGAACGACGACCTGGAACAGTCACTTATGAAAAACTGTTTTTT	CASSERRPGTVTYEKLFF